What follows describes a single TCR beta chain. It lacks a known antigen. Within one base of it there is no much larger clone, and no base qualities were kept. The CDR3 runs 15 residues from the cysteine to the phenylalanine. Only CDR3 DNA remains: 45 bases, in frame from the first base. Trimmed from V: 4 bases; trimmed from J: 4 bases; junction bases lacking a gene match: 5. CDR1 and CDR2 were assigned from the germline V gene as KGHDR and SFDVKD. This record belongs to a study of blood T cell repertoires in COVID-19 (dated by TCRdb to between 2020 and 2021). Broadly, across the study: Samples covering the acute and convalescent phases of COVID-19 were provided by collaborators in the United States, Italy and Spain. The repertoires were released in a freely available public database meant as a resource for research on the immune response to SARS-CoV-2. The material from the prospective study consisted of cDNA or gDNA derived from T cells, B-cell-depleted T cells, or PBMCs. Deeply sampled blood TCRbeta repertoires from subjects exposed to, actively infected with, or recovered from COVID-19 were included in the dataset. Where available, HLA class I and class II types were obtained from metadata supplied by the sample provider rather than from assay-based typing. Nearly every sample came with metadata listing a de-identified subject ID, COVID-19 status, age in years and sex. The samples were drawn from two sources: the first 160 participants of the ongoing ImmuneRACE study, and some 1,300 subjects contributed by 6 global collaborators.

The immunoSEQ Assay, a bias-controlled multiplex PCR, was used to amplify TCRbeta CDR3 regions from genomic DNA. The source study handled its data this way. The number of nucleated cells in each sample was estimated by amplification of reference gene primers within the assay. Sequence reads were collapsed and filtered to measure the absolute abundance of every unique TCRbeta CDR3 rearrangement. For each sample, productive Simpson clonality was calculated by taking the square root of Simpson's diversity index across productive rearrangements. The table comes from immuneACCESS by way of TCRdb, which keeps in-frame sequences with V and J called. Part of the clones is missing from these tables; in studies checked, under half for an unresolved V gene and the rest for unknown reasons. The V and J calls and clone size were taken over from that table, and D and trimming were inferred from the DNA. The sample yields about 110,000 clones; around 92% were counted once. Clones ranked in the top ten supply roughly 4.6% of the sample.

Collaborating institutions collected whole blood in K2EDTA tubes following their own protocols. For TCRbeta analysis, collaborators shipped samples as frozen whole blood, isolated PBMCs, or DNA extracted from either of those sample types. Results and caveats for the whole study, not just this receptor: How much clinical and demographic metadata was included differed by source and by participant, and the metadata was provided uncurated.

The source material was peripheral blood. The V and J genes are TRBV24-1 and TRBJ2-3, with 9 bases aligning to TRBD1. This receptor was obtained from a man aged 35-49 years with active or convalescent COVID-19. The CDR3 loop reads CATSEDRGWPDTQYF. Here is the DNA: TGTGCCACCAGTGAGGACAGGGGATGGCCAGATACGCAGTATTTT.